This T cell receptor beta chain stems from a study of blood T cell repertoires in COVID-19 (dated by TCRdb to between 2020 and 2021). A note on the overall study: Collaborator samples came from the United States, Italy and Spain and covered acute and convalescent phases of COVID-19. The repertoires were released in a freely available public database meant as a resource for research on the immune response to SARS-CoV-2. The prospective study material was composed of cDNA or gDNA derived from T cells, B-cell-depleted T cells, or PBMCs. The dataset comprised deeply sampled blood TCRbeta repertoires from subjects exposed to, actively infected with, or recovered from COVID-19. Where available, HLA class I and class II types were taken from metadata supplied by the sample provider and were not determined by assay-based typing. Samples came from the ongoing ImmuneRACE study (first 160 participants) plus 1,254 subjects from 6 global collaborators. The sample metadata nearly always contained a de-identified subject ID, COVID-19 status, age in years and sex.

Overall study results and their limits: How much clinical and demographic metadata was included differed by source and by participant, and the metadata was provided uncurated.

With regard to this clone: What this receptor recognizes is not known. No much larger clonotype is one base removed from it; base qualities were not supplied.

The junction shows trimming of 4 bases on V and 3 bases on J, and the gene matches do not reach 10 bases of it. There are 16 amino acids in the CDR3, from cysteine to phenylalanine inclusive. Just the 48-base CDR3 DNA is kept, in frame starting at base 1. From a lookup of the germline V gene, CDR1 and CDR2 are LGHNA and YNFKEQ. The immunoSEQ Assay, a bias-controlled multiplex PCR, was used to amplify TCRbeta CDR3 regions from genomic DNA. Per the original workflow: Nucleated cell counts per sample were estimated from amplification of reference gene primers within the assay. To quantify the absolute abundance of each unique TCRbeta CDR3 rearrangement, sequence reads were collapsed and filtered. Productive Simpson clonality was computed per sample as the square root of Simpson's diversity index over productive rearrangements. TCRdb's version of the immuneACCESS table is confined to in-frame rearrangements and falls short of the full clone set. An unresolved V gene accounts for under half of the shortfall where checked; the remainder is of unknown origin. The D gene and trimming were derived from the DNA, and the V and J assignments and clone size from that table. This sample gives 200,000 to 250,000 clones in total; around 82% of them show up just once. About 2.4% of the sample rests with the top ten.

Each collaborating institution followed its own protocols to collect whole blood in K2EDTA tubes. For TCRbeta analysis, collaborator samples were shipped as frozen whole blood, as isolated PBMCs, or as DNA extracted from either sample type. The clonotype originates from a woman aged 55-69 years with acute or convalescent COVID-19. The specimen was peripheral blood. The chain joins TRBV4-2 to TRBJ2-5; 8 nucleotides in the junction match TRBD2. CDR3 reads: CASSPFLAGTEETQYF. The DNA sequence is given as TGTGCCAGCAGCCCTTTCCTAGCGGGCACCGAAGAGACCCAGTACTTC.